This T cell receptor beta chain was captured by sequencing in a study of blood T cells in healthy people across ages. Turning to the study itself: There was about one barcoded beta molecule captured by template switching per two T cells.

This CDR3 is 13 amino acids long. Germline V lookup: CDR1 SGHRS, CDR2 YFSETQ. The V and J ends lost 0 bases and 4 bases respectively, with 7 bases between them. The second PCR ran about 6 to 11 cycles with a sample-barcoded 5' primer and J-beta primers. MiXCR, applied by TCRdb to the 5' RACE reads, yields one record per CDR3 protein. This sample carries roughly 410,000 distinct CDR3 sequences, approximately 52% of them seen once, and the ten largest clones take 45% to 55%. The chain uses TRBV5-1 and TRBJ2-5; D gene unclear. Material: blood. This sequence was found in a man aged 55 to 70 in good health. The CDR3, as DNA: TGCGCCAGCAGCTTGGGTGGTTCAGAGACCCAGTACTTC. Translating it yields CASSLGGSETQYF.